The subject of this entry is one T cell receptor beta chain. Its antigen is as yet unknown. This CDR3 is built from 17 residues. V gave up 0 bases and J gave up 5 bases; unmatched junction bases: 10. Germline CDR1 and CDR2: SGHRS and YFSETQ. This sample was included in a study of T-cell memory formation after mild COVID-19. The wider study: In these data, TCR clusters were largely donor specific.

Employing constant-segment primers, 5'RACE generated TCR alpha and TCR beta cDNA libraries bearing sample barcodes and UMIs. TCRdb reanalysed the 5' RACE reads using MiXCR and keeps one entry per CDR3 protein. The sample lists roughly 200,000 distinct CDR3 sequences, approximately 20% occurring once. Points from the study as a whole: Memory sampled before infection contained some responding clones, suggesting cross-reactive memory joined. Contracting clones from day 15 to 85 had balanced CD4/CD8; later expanders favoured CD4+.

The sequence was collected from an adult woman who had mild COVID-19 (a few samples of this study predate the infection). Cell type and time point are not known. Sequencing was done on a sample of PBMCs or a T cell subset sorted from them (not recorded which). The V gene is TRBV5-1, the J gene TRBJ2-2, with 7 bases fitting TRBD1. CDR3 sequence reads: CASSLGSTGRLTGELFF. CDR3 DNA sequence: TGCGCCAGCAGCTTGGGGTCGACAGGGCGTTTGACCGGGGAGCTGTTTTTT.